A selection of T cell receptor beta chains follows, all from one sample in a study of T-cell reconstitution after alpha-beta-depleted transplantation in children. TCRdb passed the PCR reads through MiXCR, listing each CDR3 protein once. The repertoire holds a few hundred thousand distinct CDR3 sequences, with around 21% as singletons. The sample here was PBMCs from the stem cell graft donor, taken from the stem cell graft. These receptors came from a human donor who donated a stem cell graft to a child with acute myeloid leukemia. Each CDR3 is given with its conserved first and last residue. The D gene is left open where the match is weak. Size values are once, few and many counts, or a class for expanded clones, and some rows have none.

>TRBJ2-7|15|TRBV29-1|-|-
TGCAGCGTTGTCGGTTCCCGTCCGCCAAGCTACGAGCAGTACTTC
CSVVGSRPPSYEQYF
>TRBJ2-2|13|TRBV12-3/TRBV12-4|-|-
TGTGCCAGCAGTTTAATCGATTCCGGGGAGCTGTTTTTT
CASSLIDSGELFF
>TRBJ2-3|13|TRBV27|-|few
TGTGCCAGCAGGCTTCAGGGGACAGATACGCAGTATTTT
CASRLQGTDTQYF
>TRBJ1-5|12|TRBV12-3/TRBV12-4|-|-
TGTGCCAGCAGTTTGGTCAATCAGCCCCAGCATTTT
CASSLVNQPQHF
>TRBJ1-1|13|TRBV11-2|-|-
TGTGCCAGCAGCGGAAACCGAGACACTGAAGCTTTCTTT
CASSGNRDTEAFF
>TRBJ2-1|16|TRBV7-9|TRBD2|-
TGTGCCAGCAGCTTAGCTAGCGGGATCTCCTACAATGAGCAGTTCTTC
CASSLASGISYNEQFF
>TRBJ2-1|15|TRBV2|TRBD2|few
TGTGCCAGCAGGCGGGAGGGCCTCGATTACTATGAGCAGTTCTTC
CASRREGLDYYEQFF
>TRBJ1-3|13|TRBV7-2|-|-
TGTGCCAGCAGCTCCGAACGGGGAAACACCATATATTTT
CASSSERGNTIYF
>TRBJ2-3|15|TRBV12-3/TRBV12-4|-|-
TGTGCCAGCAGTTTCGGGGTGGAGGGCACAGATACGCAGTATTTT
CASSFGVEGTDTQYF
>TRBJ2-2|14|TRBV29-1|-|few
TGCAGCGGGGGGGACCTAAGTCTCACCGGGGAGCTGTTTTTT
CSGGDLSLTGELFF
>TRBJ2-1|15|TRBV20-1|TRBD2|few
TGCAGTGCTAGGGTAGCGGGAGGGTCGGACAGTGAGCAGTTCTTC
CSARVAGGSDSEQFF
>TRBJ2-3|17|TRBV20-1|TRBD2|-
TGCAGTGCTACCCGCCCCGCCAGCGGGAGGTTCACAGATACGCAGTATTTT
CSATRPASGRFTDTQYF
>TRBJ1-1|13|TRBV24-1|-|few
TGTGCCACCAGTGATAGGGGCGGCACTGAAGCTTTCTTT
CATSDRGGTEAFF
>TRBJ2-2|12|TRBV29-1|-|few
TGCAGCGTTGAGGGGAGCACCGGGGAGCTGTTTTTT
CSVEGSTGELFF
>TRBJ2-1|14|TRBV28|-|-
TGTGCCAGCAGCGGATTTAGCTCCTACAATGAGCAGTTCTTC
CASSGFSSYNEQFF
>TRBJ2-7|13|TRBV7-2|TRBD1|-
TGTGCCAGCAGCTACAGGGGTGGTGACGAGCAGTACTTC
CASSYRGGDEQYF
>TRBJ2-4|18|TRBV4-1|-|-
TGCGCCAGCAGCCCCGGGGAGGGGGAGAATCTAGCCAAAAACATTCAGTACTTC
CASSPGEGENLAKNIQYF
>TRBJ2-3|13|TRBV12-3/TRBV12-4|-|few
TGTGCCAGCTCTTGGGGGGGCACAGATACGCAGTATTTT
CASSWGGTDTQYF
>TRBJ2-1|13|TRBV3-1|-|-
TGTGCCAGCAGCGCCCCTGGTGGGAATGAGCAGTTCTTC
CASSAPGGNEQFF
>TRBJ2-1|14|TRBV6-1|TRBD2|-
TGTGCCAGCAGGGTAGCGGGAGGAGATAATGAGCAGTTCTTC
CASRVAGGDNEQFF
>TRBJ1-5|17|TRBV4-1|-|-
TGCGCCAGCAGCCAACCACATGAGGGACGGGCCAATCAGCCCCAGCATTTT
CASSQPHEGRANQPQHF
>TRBJ1-1|15|TRBV6-5|-|many
TGTGCCAGCAGTTACTCGATGGAGGGGAACACTGAAGCTTTCTTT
CASSYSMEGNTEAFF
>TRBJ2-7|15|TRBV9|TRBD1|few
TGTGCCAGCAGCGTCGAGCCGGGACAGGTCTACGAGCAGTACTTC
CASSVEPGQVYEQYF
>TRBJ2-7|17|TRBV4-2|-|few
TGTGCCAGCAGCCAAGGGCAGGGGACCCCTCAGTTCCACGAGCAGTACTTC
CASSQGQGTPQFHEQYF
>TRBJ2-1|16|TRBV7-9|TRBD2|few
TGTGCCAGCAGCTTAGGTGGGTCTAGCGGATACAATGAGCAGTTCTTC
CASSLGGSSGYNEQFF
>TRBJ2-3|13|TRBV20-1|-|few
TGCAGTGCCCGACGGAACGAACGGGGTACGCAGTATTTT
CSARRNERGTQYF
>TRBJ1-5|14|TRBV6-1|-|few
TGTGCCAGCAGACCAGGGCTTAGCAATCAGCCCCAGCATTTT
CASRPGLSNQPQHF
>TRBJ2-7|16|TRBV4-1|-|-
TGCGCCAGCAGCCCCTCTTATGGGACGAGCTCCTACGAGCAGTACTTC
CASSPSYGTSSYEQYF
>TRBJ2-4|14|TRBV7-2|-|few
TGTGCCAGCAGCTTAGCCGCAGCCAAAAACATTCAGTACTTC
CASSLAAAKNIQYF
>TRBJ1-5|15|TRBV25-1|-|-
TGTGCCAGCAGTCATCGGCGGACAGATGGTCAGCCCCAGCATTTT
CASSHRRTDGQPQHF
>TRBJ1-2|14|TRBV28|TRBD1|-
TGTGCCAGCAGTCCCCGGACAGGCCAGTATGGCTACACCTTC
CASSPRTGQYGYTF
>TRBJ2-3|15|TRBV27|TRBD2|many
TGTGCCAGCAGTCCCTACCGACTAGCCTCAGATACGCAGTATTTT
CASSPYRLASDTQYF
>TRBJ1-6|13|TRBV29-1|-|many
TGCAGCGTTGAAGAACGTCCGGGTTCACCCCTCCACTTT
CSVEERPGSPLHF
>TRBJ2-7|14|TRBV20-1|-|-
TGCAGTGCCTGGTCGGGGCGGGACCCCTACGAGCAGTACTTC
CSAWSGRDPYEQYF
>TRBJ1-3|16|TRBV5-5|-|few
TGTGCCAGCAGCTTGAAAGGTTCGGGATACGAAAACACCATATATTTT
CASSLKGSGYENTIYF
>TRBJ2-7|15|TRBV30|-|many
TGTGCCTGGAGTGTCCATCCCCGGGAGTTTGGGGAGCAGTACTTC
CAWSVHPREFGEQYF
>TRBJ2-1|11|TRBV20-1|TRBD2|many
TGCAGTGTGGGACTAGCCAATGAGCAGTTCTTC
CSVGLANEQFF
>TRBJ2-1|17|TRBV25-1|-|-
TGTGCCAGCAGCAAACGGTGTAAGGCTAGCCGGGGCGATGAGCAGTTCTTC
CASSKRCKASRGDEQFF
>TRBJ2-7|14|TRBV5-6|-|few
TGTGCCAGCAGCTTGCTCGACAGACTCTACGAGCAGTACTTC
CASSLLDRLYEQYF
>TRBJ1-4|16|TRBV7-9|-|-
TGTGCCAGCAGCCCTTATGCGGCAGCAACTAATGAAAAACTGTTTTTT
CASSPYAAATNEKLFF
>TRBJ2-1|12|TRBV18|-|few
TGTGCCAGCTCATCGAGGACAGAGGGGCAGTTCTTC
CASSSRTEGQFF
>TRBJ2-5|16|TRBV4-3|TRBD1|few
TGCGCCAGCAGCCAAGATTTGGGACAGGGTTCAGAGACCCAGTACTTC
CASSQDLGQGSETQYF
>TRBJ1-6|15|TRBV4-1|TRBD1|-
TGCGCCAGCAGCCAAGATCGGCCAGGGGGCTTCCCCCTCCACTTT
CASSQDRPGGFPLHF
>TRBJ1-2|14|TRBV5-6|-|many
TGTGCCAGCAGCTTGGCCTCGCTGAACTATGGCTACACCTTC
CASSLASLNYGYTF
>TRBJ2-7|15|TRBV12-3/TRBV12-4|-|once
TGTGCCAGCAGTGGGGTTCTTCTTCCAGCCTACGAGCAGTACTTC
CASSGVLLPAYEQYF
>TRBJ1-6|15|TRBV28|TRBD1|once
TGTGCCAGCGTTCGGGGACAGGGGGCGAATTCACCCCTCCACTTT
CASVRGQGANSPLHF
>TRBJ1-1|14|TRBV12-5|-|-
TGTGCTAGTGGCTGGGACGGCCCGGAGACTGAAGCTTTCTTT
CASGWDGPETEAFF
>TRBJ2-3|14|TRBV12-3/TRBV12-4|-|few
TGTGCCACCAGGACCTCTAGCGACACAGATACGCAGTATTTT
CATRTSSDTDTQYF